These 14 T cell receptor beta chains originate from one sample sequenced in a study of blood T cell repertoires in COVID-19. Some clones are missing from TCRdb's copy, which holds only in-frame ones; the method was immunoSEQ multiplex PCR. This sample has more than 200,000 clones, with 83% found just once. The material sequenced was peripheral blood. The receptors stem from a woman between 40 and 50 years old with active or convalescent COVID-19.

This clone has a single count. The genes are TRBV3-1 (or the pseudogene TRBV3-2) and TRBJ2-7; 8 bases match TRBD2. The CDR3 loop spans 14 amino acids. With V trimmed by 4 bases and J by 3 bases, 5 bases remained unmatched. Germline V lookup: CDR1 LGHDT, CDR2 YNNKEL (reference sequence). In nucleotides, the CDR3 is TGTGCCAGCAGCCCCTCTGCGGGAGGCTACGAGCAGTACTTC. Its translation: CASSPSAGGYEQYF.

This sequence joins TRBV14 and TRBJ1-1; D is unresolved. V lost 4 bases, J lost 6 bases, and 30 bases lay in between. Germline V CDR1 and CDR2: SGHDN, FVKESK. The length of the CDR3 is 19 residues. Here the CDR3 DNA reads TGTGCCAGCAGCCCCCTTTCGTGGCCCTTAACACCGATGACATCTGAAGCTTTCTTT. Translating gives CASSPLSWPLTPMTSEAFF.

The J gene is TRBJ1-2, the V gene TRBV6-1, with D possibly being TRBD1 (5 bases). CDR3 length: 12 residues. V lost 8 bases to trimming and J lost 7 bases, with 14 bases between them. Germline CDR1 MNHNS, CDR2 SASEGT. The DNA for the CDR3 is TGTGCCAGCTCCAACGGGGGGAGTGGCTACACCTTC. Translation gives CASSNGGSGYTF.

The V call is TRBV6-5, the J call TRBJ1-6, with 7 bases fitting TRBD1. After removal of 4 bases from V and 7 bases from J, the junction contained 1 base not matched to a gene. This CDR3 comprises 13 residues. The germline V gene has CDR1 MNHEY and CDR2 SVGAGI. The DNA for the CDR3 is TGTGCCAGCAGTTTGACAGGGAATTCACCCCTCCACTTT. It codes for CASSLTGNSPLHF.

The chain is built from TRBV14 and TRBJ2-7; tentatively, D is TRBD2 (5 bases). This CDR3 spans 14 amino acids. The germline CDR1 and CDR2 sequences are SGHDN and FVKESK. Trimming shortened V by 1 base and J by 1 base, and 8 bases separated the two germline ends. Here the CDR3 reads CASSQVSGSYEQYF. The DNA of the CDR3 is TGTGCCAGCAGCCAAGTTTCGGGGTCCTACGAGCAGTACTTC.

The chain carries TRBV4-2 and TRBJ1-6; 10 bases match TRBD1. Germline assignment: CDR1 LGHNA and CDR2 YNFKEQ. The trim removed 3 bases at V and 7 bases at J, leaving 12 bases unmatched. CDR3 length: 18 residues. The CDR3 is CASSQGLSTGQGNSPLHF. The CDR3 bases are TGTGCCAGCAGCCAGGGACTAAGTACGGGACAGGGGAATTCACCCCTCCACTTT.

This sequence joins TRBV27 and TRBJ2-1; a possible D gene is TRBD2 (6 bases). Germline V gene data show CDR1 as MNHEY and CDR2 as SMNVEV (reference sequence). Trimming cost V 3 bases and J 6 bases, with 15 bases left between them. This CDR3 region has 15 residues. The CDR3 sequence: CASSFGEGRRNEQFF. For the CDR3, the DNA is TGTGCCAGCAGTTTCGGTGAAGGGAGGCGCAATGAGCAGTTCTTC.

The V call is TRBV30, the J call TRBJ1-3; D remains ambiguous. This CDR3 is built from 14 residues. V lost 2 bases, J lost 2 bases, and 10 bases lay in between. Germline assignment: CDR1 GTSNPN and CDR2 SVGIG (reference sequence). The CDR3 coding sequence is TGTGCCTGGAGTCCCCCTCAGACTGGAAACACCATATATTTT. Translation: CAWSPPQTGNTIYF. The variable domain in full, with the rest retrieved from reference TRBV30 and TRBJ1-3, is SQTIHQWPATLVQPVGSPLSLECTVEGTSNPNLYWYRQAAGRGLQLLFYSVGIGQISSEVPQNLSASRPQDRQFILSSKKLLLSDSGFYLCAWSPPQTGNTIYFGEGSWLTVV.

This chain's CDR3 is CASSATSGVGGGELFF. The CDR3 DNA reads as TGCGCCAGCAGCGCTACTAGCGGGGTTGGTGGCGGGGAGCTGTTTTTT. The V and J genes are TRBV5-1 and TRBJ2-2; 10 nucleotides match TRBD2. Germline V CDR1 and CDR2: SGHRS, YFSETQ. Unmatched junction bases numbered 10, after V lost 4 bases and J lost 7 bases. There are 16 residues in the CDR3.

The J gene is TRBJ2-7, the V gene TRBV25-1, with D hard to call. Looked up from germline, CDR1 is MGHDK and CDR2 is SYGVNS. Trimming stripped 3 bases from V and 6 bases from J, with 18 bases between. The CDR3 sequence is 15 residues long. CDR3 amino acids: CASSDYPGNFGEQYF. CDR3 in DNA: TGTGCCAGCAGTGACTATCCCGGTAATTTCGGCGAGCAGTACTTC.

In this sample, this clone turned up once. V usage is TRBV12-3 or TRBV12-4 and J usage is TRBJ2-5; no firm D call. V was clipped by 5 bases and J by 1 base, with 8 bases between them. The CDR3 length is 13 residues. The CDR3 loop is CASSRSAQETQYF. CDR3 nucleotide sequence: TGTGCCAGCAGTAGGAGTGCCCAAGAGACCCAGTACTTC.

V usage is TRBV9 and J usage is TRBJ1-1, with unresolved D. V lost 0 bases and J lost 0, with 6 bases in between. Germline CDR1 and CDR2: SGDLS and YYNGEE. This CDR3 is built from 14 residues. CDR3 DNA: TGTGCCAGCAGCGTAGGACATGTGAACACTGAAGCTTTCTTT. Its protein product is CASSVGHVNTEAFF.

This clone was seen a few times. The rearrangement links TRBV3-1 (or the pseudogene TRBV3-2) to TRBJ2-2; D may be TRBD2 (7 bases). V was clipped by 0 bases and J by 5 bases, with 19 bases between them. This CDR3 spans 18 amino acids. Germline lookup yields CDR1 LGHDT and CDR2 YNNKEL (reference sequence). CDR3 amino acids: CASSQDGLVGGLTGELFF. The CDR3 DNA is TGTGCCAGCAGCCAAGATGGACTAGTAGGGGGTCTGACCGGGGAGCTGTTTTTT.

The genes are TRBV6-5 and TRBJ2-7; a weak D match, TRBD2 (7 bases). The CDR3 consists of 15 residues. The ends were cut back, 6 bases at V and 5 bases at J, with 20 bases in the middle. Per germline, CDR1 MNHEY and CDR2 SVGAGI. The CDR3 region has the DNA TGTGCCAGCAGCCCCCGGGGAGGGGGATCGGACGAGCAGTACTTC. It specifies CASSPRGGGSDEQYF.